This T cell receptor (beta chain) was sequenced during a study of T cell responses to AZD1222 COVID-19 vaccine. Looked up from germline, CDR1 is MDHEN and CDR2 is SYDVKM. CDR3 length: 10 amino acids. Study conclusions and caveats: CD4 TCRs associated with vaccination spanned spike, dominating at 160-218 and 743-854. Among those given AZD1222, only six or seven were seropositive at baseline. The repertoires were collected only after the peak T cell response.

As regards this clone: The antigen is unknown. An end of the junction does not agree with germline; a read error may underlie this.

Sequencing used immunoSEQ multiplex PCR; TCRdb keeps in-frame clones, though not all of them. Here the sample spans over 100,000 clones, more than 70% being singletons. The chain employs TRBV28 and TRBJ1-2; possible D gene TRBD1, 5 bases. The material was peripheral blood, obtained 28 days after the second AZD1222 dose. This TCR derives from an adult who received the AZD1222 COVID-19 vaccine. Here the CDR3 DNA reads TGTGCCGGCAGGGTCTATGGCTACACCTTC. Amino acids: CAGRVYGYTF.